The T cell receptor beta chain described here comes from a study of response to subunit inactivated influenza vaccine. Study observations and caveats: It was the authors' suggestion that each seasonal influenza vaccination recruits few new T cells.

TCRdb independently ran MiXCR on the RT-PCR reads; one entry per CDR3 protein. The sample has some 600,000 distinct CDR3 sequences, 11% to 15% seen once. Trimming cost V 6 bases and J 10 bases, with 16 bases left between them. Germline V gene lookup returns CDR1 DFQATT and CDR2 SNEGSKA (reference sequence). This CDR3 spans 12 amino acids. This clonotype was counted only a few times. Its antigen is unknown. Sequencing used PBMCs from blood, obtained 14 days before vaccination. The clonotype comes from a man aged 50 to 60 who received an inactivated influenza vaccine. The chain joins TRBV20-1 to TRBJ2-1, with D possibly TRBD2 on 6 matching bases. The CDR3: CSAPRGVQEQFF. Written as DNA, the CDR3 is TGCAGTGCCCCCCGCGGGGTTCAAGAGCAGTTCTTC.